A selection of T cell receptor beta chains follows, all from one sample in a study of shared clonotypes between healthy human individuals. The data were produced by immunoSEQ multiplex PCR, yet TCRdb's version contains in-frame clones alone and is incomplete. This table has some 600,000 clones, approximately 96% appearing once. Sequenced sample: naive CD8+ T cells sorted from blood. These receptors were taken from a woman aged 30 to 39 in good health. CDR3s include the opening cysteine and the closing phenylalanine or tryptophan. A D gene is named only where the DNA matches it firmly. Size is stated for part of the rows, as once, few or many counts, or as a class when the clone is expanded.

D gene | J gene | clone size | V gene | CDR3 length | CDR3 protein | CDR3 DNA
TRBD1 | TRBJ2-5 | . | TRBV4-1 | 15 | CASSQITGDAWEQYF | TGCGCCAGCAGCCAAATTACAGGGGACGCGTGGGAGCAGTACTTC
. | TRBJ1-2 | . | TRBV27 | 16 | CASSLSWPDFNYGYTF | TGTGCCAGCAGTTTATCGTGGCCCGACTTTAACTATGGCTACACCTTC
TRBD1 | TRBJ2-7 | . | TRBV7-9 | 12 | CASSSQDRGLIF | TGTGCCAGCAGCTCCCAAGACAGGGGTCTTATATTC
TRBD1 | TRBJ1-1 | . | TRBV2 | 14 | CASRETGGGPEAFF | TGTGCCAGCAGGGAAACAGGGGGCGGCCCTGAAGCTTTCTTT
. | TRBJ2-1 | . | TRBV4-1 | 15 | CASSQDRGAYNEQFF | TGCGCCAGCAGCCAAGATCGCGGAGCCTACAATGAGCAGTTCTTC
. | TRBJ2-5 | . | TRBV7-9 | 12 | CASRWGQETQYF | TGTGCCAGCAGATGGGGGCAAGAGACCCAGTACTTC
TRBD2 | TRBJ2-7 | . | TRBV28 | 13 | CATLPGGSYEQYF | TGTGCCACGCTTCCGGGAGGGTCCTACGAGCAGTACTTC
. | TRBJ2-1 | . | TRBV7-9 | 12 | CASSLSGNEQFF | TGTGCCAGCAGCTTATCAGGGAATGAGCAGTTCTTC
. | TRBJ2-3 | . | TRBV5-6 | 11 | CASSLSDTQYF | TGTGCCAGCAGCCTCTCAGATACGCAGTATTTT
TRBD1 | TRBJ1-1 | . | TRBV12-5 | 15 | CASGPGQGMNTEAFF | TGTGCTAGTGGGCCGGGACAGGGCATGAACACTGAAGCTTTCTTT
. | TRBJ1-3 | . | TRBV9 | 15 | CASSVDLSTGNTIYF | TGTGCCAGCAGCGTAGATCTCAGCACTGGAAACACCATATATTTT
. | TRBJ1-1 | . | TRBV5-4 | 16 | CASNKGVISSGLEAFF | TGTGCCAGCAACAAGGGAGTGATCAGTTCGGGCTTGGAAGCTTTCTTT
. | TRBJ2-2 | . | TRBV19 | 17 | CASSLRRWELNTGELFF | TGTGCCAGTAGTCTCAGGCGGTGGGAGTTGAACACCGGGGAGCTGTTTTTT
TRBD1 | TRBJ2-1 | . | TRBV7-6 | 15 | CASSSSGTGVNEQFF | TGTGCCAGCAGTTCATCCGGGACAGGGGTTAATGAGCAGTTCTTC
. | TRBJ1-5 | . | TRBV28 | 15 | CASSFYSDSNQPQHF | TGTGCCAGCAGTTTTTACAGTGATAGCAATCAGCCCCAGCATTTT
. | TRBJ1-1 | once | TRBV29-1 | 12 | CSVERGELGAFF | TGCAGCGTTGAACGGGGGGAATTAGGAGCTTTCTTT
. | TRBJ1-5 | . | TRBV7-8 | 15 | CASSPEAARNQPQHF | TGTGCCAGCAGCCCGGAGGCGGCTCGCAATCAGCCCCAGCATTTT
. | TRBJ2-7 | . | TRBV10-1 | 14 | CASSQYQGSYEQYF | TGCGCCAGCAGCCAATATCAGGGATCCTACGAGCAGTACTTC
TRBD2 | TRBJ2-1 | . | TRBV2 | 17 | CASSETRTSGRHNEQFF | TGTGCCAGCAGTGAAACCCGGACTAGCGGGAGGCACAATGAGCAGTTCTTC
. | TRBJ1-3 | . | TRBV10-2 | 15 | CASSESGSFGNTIYF | TGCGCCAGCAGTGAGTCCGGGAGCTTTGGAAACACCATATATTTT
TRBD1 | TRBJ1-1 | . | TRBV6-5 | 13 | CASRPTGATEAFF | TGTGCCAGCAGGCCTACAGGGGCCACTGAAGCTTTCTTT
. | TRBJ2-2 | . | TRBV28 | 16 | CASSLALSEFTGELFF | TGTGCCAGCAGTTTGGCGCTATCCGAATTCACCGGGGAGCTGTTTTTT
. | TRBJ2-3 | . | TRBV5-6 | 14 | CASSLGASTDTQYF | TGTGCCAGCAGCTTGGGGGCCAGCACAGATACGCAGTATTTT
. | TRBJ1-4 | . | TRBV7-9 | 16 | CASSDRVEGTNEKLFF | TGTGCCAGCAGCGATAGGGTGGAAGGGACTAATGAAAAACTGTTTTTT
. | TRBJ2-1 | . | TRBV6-6 | 11 | CAIWDGNEQFF | TGTGCCATTTGGGATGGTAATGAGCAGTTCTTC
TRBD2 | TRBJ2-1 | . | TRBV4-2 | 17 | CASSQVYAGGKNNEQFF | TGTGCCAGCAGCCAAGTATATGCGGGAGGGAAGAACAATGAGCAGTTCTTC
. | TRBJ1-5 | few | TRBV7-9 | 12 | CASSGTGQPQHF | TGTGCCAGCAGCGGAACAGGTCAGCCCCAGCATTTT
. | TRBJ1-1 | . | TRBV28 | 17 | CASTLAGRVDPNTEAFF | TGTGCCAGCACCCTAGCGGGTCGTGTGGACCCGAACACTGAAGCTTTCTTT
. | TRBJ2-1 | . | TRBV27 | 14 | CASSFRSSYNEQFF | TGTGCCAGCAGCTTCAGGAGCTCCTACAATGAGCAGTTCTTC
. | TRBJ2-5 | . | TRBV25-1 | 11 | CASSVAETQYF | TGTGCCAGCAGTGTTGCGGAGACCCAGTACTTC